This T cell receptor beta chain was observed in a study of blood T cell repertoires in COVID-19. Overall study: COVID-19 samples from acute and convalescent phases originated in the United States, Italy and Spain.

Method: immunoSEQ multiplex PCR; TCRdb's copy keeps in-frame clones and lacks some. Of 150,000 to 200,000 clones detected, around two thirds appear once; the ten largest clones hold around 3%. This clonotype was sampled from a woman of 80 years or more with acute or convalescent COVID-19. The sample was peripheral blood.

As DNA, the CDR3 is TGTGCCAGCAGCTTGGCCGCGGCGATGAACACTGAAGCTTTCTTT. The encoded protein is CASSLAAAMNTEAFF. The chain uses TRBV5-6 and TRBJ1-1, with D unresolved. This CDR3 is 15 amino acids long. Germline-derived CDR1 and CDR2 are SGHDT and YYEEEE. Trimming cost V 0 bases and J 0 bases, with 9 bases left between them.